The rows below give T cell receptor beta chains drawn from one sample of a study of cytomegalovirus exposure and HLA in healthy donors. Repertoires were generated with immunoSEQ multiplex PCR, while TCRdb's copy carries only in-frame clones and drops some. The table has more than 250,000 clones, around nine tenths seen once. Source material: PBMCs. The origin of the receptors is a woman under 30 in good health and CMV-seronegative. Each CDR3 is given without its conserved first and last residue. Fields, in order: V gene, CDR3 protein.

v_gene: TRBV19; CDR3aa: ASSILGPNYGYT
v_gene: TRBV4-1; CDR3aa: ASSQVDYRHSYNEQF
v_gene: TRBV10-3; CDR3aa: AISGDRGTGELF
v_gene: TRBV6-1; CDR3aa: ASRPGTEAYEQY
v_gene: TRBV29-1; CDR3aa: SVYLSGGFWDTRY
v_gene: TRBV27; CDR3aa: ASSRAGGSYNEQF
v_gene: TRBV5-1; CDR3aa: ASSSLAGKQETQY
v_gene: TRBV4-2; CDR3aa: ASSQVAVPETQY
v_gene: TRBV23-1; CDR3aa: ASSRSNPTGGYT
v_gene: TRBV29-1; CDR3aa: SVQTSGGAYEQY